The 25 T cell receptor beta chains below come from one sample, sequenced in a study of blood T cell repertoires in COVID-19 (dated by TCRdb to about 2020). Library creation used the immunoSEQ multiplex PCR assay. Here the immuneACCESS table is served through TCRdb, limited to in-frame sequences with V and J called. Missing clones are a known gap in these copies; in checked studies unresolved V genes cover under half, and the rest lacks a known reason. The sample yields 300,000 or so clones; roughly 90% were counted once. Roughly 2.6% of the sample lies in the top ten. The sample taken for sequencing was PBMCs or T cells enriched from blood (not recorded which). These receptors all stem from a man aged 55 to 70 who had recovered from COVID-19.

CDR3: CASSPPGQGLTGELFF. The CDR3, as DNA: TGTGCCAGCAGTCCACCGGGACAGGGGCTCACCGGGGAGCTGTTTTTT. V and J are TRBV6-6 and TRBJ2-2; 10 bases line up with TRBD1. The germline V gene has CDR1 MNHNY and CDR2 SVGAGI (reference sequence). The CDR3 has 16 residues. Trimming at V came to 5 bases and at J to 4 bases, leaving 7 bases not matched to a gene.

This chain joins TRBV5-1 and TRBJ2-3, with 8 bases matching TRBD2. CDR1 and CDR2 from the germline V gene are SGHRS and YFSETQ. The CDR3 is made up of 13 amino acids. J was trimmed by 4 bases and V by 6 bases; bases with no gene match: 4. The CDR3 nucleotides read TGCGCCAGCAACCCGGGAGGGGCAGATACGCAGTATTTT. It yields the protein CASNPGGADTQYF.

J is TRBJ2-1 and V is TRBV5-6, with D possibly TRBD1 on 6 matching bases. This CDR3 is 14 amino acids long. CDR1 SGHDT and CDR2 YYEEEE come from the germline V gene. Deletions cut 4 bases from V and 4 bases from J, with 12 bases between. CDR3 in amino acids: CASSPFRGYNEQFF. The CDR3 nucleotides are TGTGCCAGCAGCCCTTTTAGGGGGTACAATGAGCAGTTCTTC.

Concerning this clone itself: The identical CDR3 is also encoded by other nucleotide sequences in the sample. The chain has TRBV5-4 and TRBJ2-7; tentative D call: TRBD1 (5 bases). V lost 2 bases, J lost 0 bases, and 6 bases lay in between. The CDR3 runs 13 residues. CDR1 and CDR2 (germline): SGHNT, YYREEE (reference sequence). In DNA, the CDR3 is TGTGCCAGCAGCTTCCAGGGCTCCTACGAGCAGTACTTC. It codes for CASSFQGSYEQYF.

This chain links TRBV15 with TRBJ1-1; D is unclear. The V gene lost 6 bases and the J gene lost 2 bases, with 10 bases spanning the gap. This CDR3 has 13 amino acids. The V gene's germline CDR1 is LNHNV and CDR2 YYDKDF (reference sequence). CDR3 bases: TGTGCCACCAGAGCGACTGTTAACACTGAAGCTTTCTTT. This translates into CATRATVNTEAFF.

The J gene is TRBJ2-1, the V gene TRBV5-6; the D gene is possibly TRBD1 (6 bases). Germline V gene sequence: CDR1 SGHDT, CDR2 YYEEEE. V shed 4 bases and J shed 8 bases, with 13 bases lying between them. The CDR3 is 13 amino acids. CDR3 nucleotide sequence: TGTGCCAGCAGCAGGGGGACGGACGATGAGCAGTTCTTC. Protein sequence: CASSRGTDDEQFF.

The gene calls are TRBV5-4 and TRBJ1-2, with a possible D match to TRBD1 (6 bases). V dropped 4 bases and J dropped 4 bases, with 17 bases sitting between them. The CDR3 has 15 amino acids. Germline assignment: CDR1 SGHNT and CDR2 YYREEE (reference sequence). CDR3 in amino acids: CASSHTQGAGYGYTF. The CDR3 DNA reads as TGTGCCAGCAGCCACACACAGGGAGCTGGCTATGGCTACACCTTC.

CDR3 sequence (DNA): TGTACTACAGGGTGGGTTCAGCCCCAGCATTTT. Its protein product is CTTGWVQPQHF. The rearrangement joins TRBV6-5 to TRBJ1-5; perhaps TRBD1 as D (6 bases). This CDR3 spans 11 amino acids. CDR1 and CDR2 (germline): MNHEY, SVGAGI.

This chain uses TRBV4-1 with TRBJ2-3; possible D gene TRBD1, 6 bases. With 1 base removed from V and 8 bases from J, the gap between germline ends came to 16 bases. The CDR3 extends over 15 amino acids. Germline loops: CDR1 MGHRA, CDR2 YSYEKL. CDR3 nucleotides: TGCGCCAGCAGCCAAGCAGGACAGTCCCGAGGTACGCAGTATTTT. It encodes CASSQAGQSRGTQYF.

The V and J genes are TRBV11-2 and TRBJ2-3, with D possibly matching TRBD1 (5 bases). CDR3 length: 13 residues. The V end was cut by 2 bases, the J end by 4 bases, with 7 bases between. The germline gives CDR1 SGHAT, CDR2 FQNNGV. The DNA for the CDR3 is TGTGCCAGCAGCTTAAGGGGCCCAGATACGCAGTATTTT. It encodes CASSLRGPDTQYF.

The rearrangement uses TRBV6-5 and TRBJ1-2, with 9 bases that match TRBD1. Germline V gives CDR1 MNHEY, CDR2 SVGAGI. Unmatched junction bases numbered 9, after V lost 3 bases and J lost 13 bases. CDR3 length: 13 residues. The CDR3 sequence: CASSYGTGINATF. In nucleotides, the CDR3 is TGTGCCAGCAGTTATGGGACAGGGATCAATGCCACCTTC.

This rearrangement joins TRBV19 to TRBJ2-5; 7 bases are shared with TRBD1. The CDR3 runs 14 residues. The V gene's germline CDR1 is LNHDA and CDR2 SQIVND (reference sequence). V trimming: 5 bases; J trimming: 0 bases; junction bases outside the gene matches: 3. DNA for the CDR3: TGTGCCAGTAGTCCGGGACAGAACCAAGAGACCCAGTACTTC. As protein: CASSPGQNQETQYF.

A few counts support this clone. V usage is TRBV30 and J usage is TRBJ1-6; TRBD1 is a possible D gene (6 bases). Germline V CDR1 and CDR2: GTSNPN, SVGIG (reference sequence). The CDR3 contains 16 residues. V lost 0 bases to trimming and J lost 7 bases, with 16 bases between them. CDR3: CAWSVIVLGANSPLHF. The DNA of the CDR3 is TGTGCCTGGAGTGTAATAGTTTTGGGGGCGAATTCACCCCTCCACTTT.

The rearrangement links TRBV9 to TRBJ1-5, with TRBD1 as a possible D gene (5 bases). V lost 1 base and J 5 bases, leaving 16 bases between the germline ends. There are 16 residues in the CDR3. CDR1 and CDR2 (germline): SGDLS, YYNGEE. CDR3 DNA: TGTGCCAGCAGCGTAAGCGGGACCCCGGGTGATCAGCCCCAGCATTTT. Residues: CASSVSGTPGDQPQHF.

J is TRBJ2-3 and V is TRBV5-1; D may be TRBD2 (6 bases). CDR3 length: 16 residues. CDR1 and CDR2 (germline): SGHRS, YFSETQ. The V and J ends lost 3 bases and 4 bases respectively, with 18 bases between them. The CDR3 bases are TGCGCCAGCAGCTCACTTAGGGATTCGGGGGCAGATACGCAGTATTTT. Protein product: CASSSLRDSGADTQYF.

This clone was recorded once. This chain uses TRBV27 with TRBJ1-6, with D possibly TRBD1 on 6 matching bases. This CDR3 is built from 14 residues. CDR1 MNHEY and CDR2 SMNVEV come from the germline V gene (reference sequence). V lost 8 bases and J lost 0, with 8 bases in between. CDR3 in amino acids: CASGQSSYNSPLHF. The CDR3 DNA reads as TGTGCCAGCGGACAGAGCTCCTATAATTCACCCCTCCACTTT.

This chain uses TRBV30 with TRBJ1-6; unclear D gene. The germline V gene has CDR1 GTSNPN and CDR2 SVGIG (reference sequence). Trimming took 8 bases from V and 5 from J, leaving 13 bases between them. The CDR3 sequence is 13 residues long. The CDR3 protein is CASGPSNNSPLHF. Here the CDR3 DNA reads TGTGCCAGCGGGCCTTCAAATAATTCACCCCTCCACTTT.

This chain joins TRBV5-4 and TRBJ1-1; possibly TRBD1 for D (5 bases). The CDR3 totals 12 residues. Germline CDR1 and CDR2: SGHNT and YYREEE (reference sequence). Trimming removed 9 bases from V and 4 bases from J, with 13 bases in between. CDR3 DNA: TGTGCCACAATCAAGGGGTTCACTGAAGCTTTCTTT. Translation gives CATIKGFTEAFF.

Here the CDR3 reads CASSRGLWDTEAFF. Here the CDR3 DNA reads TGCGCCAGCAGCCGAGGCCTGTGGGACACTGAAGCTTTCTTT. The V and J genes are TRBV4-3 and TRBJ1-1, with no clear D. V lost 4 bases, J lost 3 bases, and 12 bases lay in between. The CDR3 runs to 14 residues. Germline V gene sequence: CDR1 LGHNA, CDR2 YSLEER.

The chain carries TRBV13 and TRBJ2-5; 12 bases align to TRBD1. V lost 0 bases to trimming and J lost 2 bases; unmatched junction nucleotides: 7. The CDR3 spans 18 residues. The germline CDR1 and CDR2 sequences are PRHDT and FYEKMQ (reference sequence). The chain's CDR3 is CASSLGAGTGGYQETQYF. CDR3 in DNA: TGTGCCAGCAGCTTAGGAGCCGGGACAGGGGGCTATCAAGAGACCCAGTACTTC.

The CDR3 nucleotides read TGTGCCAGCAGCACCCGGGAACTTTACTACGAGCAGTACTTC. Protein: CASSTRELYYEQYF. J is TRBJ2-7 and V is TRBV7-9; the D gene is possibly TRBD2 (5 bases). There are 14 residues in the CDR3. Germline V gene sequence: CDR1 SEHNR, CDR2 FQNEAQ (reference sequence). V was cut by 5 bases and J by 3 bases, with 14 bases left in between.

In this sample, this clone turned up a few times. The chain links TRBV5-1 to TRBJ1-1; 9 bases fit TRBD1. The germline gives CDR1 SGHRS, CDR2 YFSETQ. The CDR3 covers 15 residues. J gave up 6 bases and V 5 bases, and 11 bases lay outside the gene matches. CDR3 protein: CASRLTGGGSAEAFF. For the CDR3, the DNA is TGCGCCAGCAGACTGACAGGGGGAGGTAGCGCTGAAGCTTTCTTT.

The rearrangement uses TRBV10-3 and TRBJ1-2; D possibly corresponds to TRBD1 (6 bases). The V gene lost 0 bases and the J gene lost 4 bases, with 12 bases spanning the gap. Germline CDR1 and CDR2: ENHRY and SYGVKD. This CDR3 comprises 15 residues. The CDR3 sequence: CAISESSDSPYGYTF. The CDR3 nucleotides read TGTGCCATCAGTGAGTCGTCGGACAGTCCCTATGGCTACACCTTC.

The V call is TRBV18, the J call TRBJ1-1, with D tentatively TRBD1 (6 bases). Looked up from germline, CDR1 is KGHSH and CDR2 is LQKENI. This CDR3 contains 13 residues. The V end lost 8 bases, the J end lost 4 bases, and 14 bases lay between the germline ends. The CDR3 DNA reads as TGTGCCAGCCTACAGGGTAGGGGCACTGAAGCTTTCTTT. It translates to CASLQGRGTEAFF.

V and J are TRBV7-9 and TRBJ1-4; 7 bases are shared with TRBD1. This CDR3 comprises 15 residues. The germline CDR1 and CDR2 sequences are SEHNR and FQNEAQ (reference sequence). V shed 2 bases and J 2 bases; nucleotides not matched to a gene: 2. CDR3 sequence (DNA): TGTGCCAGCAGCTTACCAGGGGGGACTAATGAAAAACTGTTTTTT. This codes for CASSLPGGTNEKLFF.